The sequence of this T cell receptor beta chain was determined in a study of CD8 T cells in Susac syndrome. Reverse transcription of roughly 0.45 to 1 ug RNA was performed with random hexamers. TCRdb itself ran the immunoSEQ multiplex PCR reads through MiXCR, one entry per CDR3 protein. The sample carries 77,000 or so distinct CDR3 sequences, 85% to 95% recorded once. The CDR3 has 16 amino acids. Trimming removed 0 bases at V and 0 bases at J, with 12 bases between. Germline values: CDR1 MGHRA, CDR2 YSYEKL. The sequencing sample was made of CD8+ T cells from PBMCs. V usage is TRBV4-1 and J usage is TRBJ2-7, with no clear D. The clonotype comes from a human donor with multiple sclerosis. This CDR3 reads CASSQEIGLSSYEQYF. In nucleotides, the CDR3 is TGCGCCAGCAGCCAAGAAATAGGGCTAAGCTCCTACGAGCAGTACTTC.